This TCR beta chain was profiled in a study of T-cell reconstitution after alpha-beta-depleted transplantation in children. Overall study results and limits: About two months after transplant, alpha-beta T cells reportedly came from several hundred expanded graft clones. Surviving thymic progenitors and recipient T cells were the source of high TCRbeta diversity at day 60 in some patients. T-cell counts and diversity at one year following transplant were attributed mainly to newly produced T cells.

This clonotype was counted ten times or more. Antigen specificity is unknown. V lost 3 bases to trimming and J lost 4 bases, with 17 bases between them. Germline CDR1 is SGHRS and CDR2 is YFSETQ. The CDR3 length is 16 residues. Unique molecular identifiers featured in how the TCRbeta library was prepared. Each CDR3 protein is one row after TCRdb ran MiXCR on the PCR reads. Of 150,000 to 200,000 distinct CDR3 sequences in the sample, over 8.5% were seen once. The clonotype originates from a boy younger than 10 with acute myeloid leukemia, due to receive a stem cell transplant. The sequences come from PBMCs, collected before TCRalphabeta/CD19-depleted stem cell transplant. This chain joins TRBV5-1 and TRBJ2-1, with D possibly TRBD1 on 5 matching bases. In DNA form, the CDR3 reads TGCGCCAGCAGCTCGACCGGGTTACAGGATTACAATGAGCAGTTCTTC. Translated: CASSSTGLQDYNEQFF. Full variable domain (remainder filled in from reference TRBV5-1 and TRBJ2-1): KAGVTQTPRYLIKTRGQQVTLSCSPISGHRSVSWYQQTPGQGLQFLFEYFSETQRNKGNFPGRFSGRQFSNSRSEMNVSTLELGDSALYLCASSSTGLQDYNEQFFGPGTRLTVL.